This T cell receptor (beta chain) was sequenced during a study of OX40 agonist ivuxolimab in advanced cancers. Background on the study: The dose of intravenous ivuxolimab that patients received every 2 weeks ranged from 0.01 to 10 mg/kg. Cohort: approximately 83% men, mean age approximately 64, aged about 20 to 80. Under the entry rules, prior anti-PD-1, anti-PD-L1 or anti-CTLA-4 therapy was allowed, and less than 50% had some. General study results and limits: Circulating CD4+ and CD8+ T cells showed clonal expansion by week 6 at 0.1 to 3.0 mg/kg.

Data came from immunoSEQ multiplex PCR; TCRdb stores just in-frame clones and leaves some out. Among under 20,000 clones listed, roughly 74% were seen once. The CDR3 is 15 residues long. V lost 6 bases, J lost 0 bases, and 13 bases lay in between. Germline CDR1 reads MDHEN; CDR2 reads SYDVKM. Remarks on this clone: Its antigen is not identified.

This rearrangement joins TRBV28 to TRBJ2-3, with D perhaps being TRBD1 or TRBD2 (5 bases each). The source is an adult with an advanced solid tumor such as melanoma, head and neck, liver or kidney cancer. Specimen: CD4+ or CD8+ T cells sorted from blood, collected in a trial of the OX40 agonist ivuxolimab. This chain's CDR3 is CASRHGTISTDTQYF. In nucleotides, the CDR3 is TGTGCCAGCAGGCATGGGACGATAAGCACAGATACGCAGTATTTT.